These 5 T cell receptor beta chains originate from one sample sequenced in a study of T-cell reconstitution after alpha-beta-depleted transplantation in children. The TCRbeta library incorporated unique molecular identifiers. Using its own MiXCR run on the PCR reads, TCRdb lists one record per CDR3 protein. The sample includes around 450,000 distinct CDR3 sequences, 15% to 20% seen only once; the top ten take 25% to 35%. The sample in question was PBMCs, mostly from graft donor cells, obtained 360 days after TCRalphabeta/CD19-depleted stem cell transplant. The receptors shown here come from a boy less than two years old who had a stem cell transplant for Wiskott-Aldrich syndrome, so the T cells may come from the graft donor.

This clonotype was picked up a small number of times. The CDR3 region is CASSPSLRDEQYF. In DNA form, the CDR3 reads TGTGCCAGCTCACCAAGCCTTCGGGACGAGCAGTACTTC. This chain connects TRBV18 to TRBJ2-7; D not resolved. V gave up 2 bases and J gave up 5 bases, with 10 bases separating them. Germline V gene data show CDR1 as KGHSH and CDR2 as LQKENI. This CDR3 has 13 amino acids. Based on the CDR3 plus reference TRBV18 and TRBJ2-7, the full variable domain is NAGVMQNPRHLVRRRGQEARLRCSPMKGHSHVYWYRQLPEEGLKFMVYLQKENIIDESGMPKERFSAEFPKEGPSILRIQQVVRGDSAAYFCASSPSLRDEQYFGPGTRLTVT.

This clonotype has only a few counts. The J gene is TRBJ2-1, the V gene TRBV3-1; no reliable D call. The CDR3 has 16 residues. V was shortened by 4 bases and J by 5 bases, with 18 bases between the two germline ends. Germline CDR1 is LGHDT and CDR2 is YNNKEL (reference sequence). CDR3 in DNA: TGTGCCAGCAGCCCCGTCCTGGGCAGGAACCACAATGAGCAGTTCTTC. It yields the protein CASSPVLGRNHNEQFF.

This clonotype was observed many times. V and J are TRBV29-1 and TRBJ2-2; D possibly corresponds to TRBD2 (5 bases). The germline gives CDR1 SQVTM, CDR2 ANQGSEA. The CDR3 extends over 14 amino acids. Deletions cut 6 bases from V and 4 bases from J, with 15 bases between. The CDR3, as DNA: TGCAGCGTCGGGGTTGGGGTTACCACCGGGGAGCTGTTTTTT. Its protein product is CSVGVGVTTGELFF.

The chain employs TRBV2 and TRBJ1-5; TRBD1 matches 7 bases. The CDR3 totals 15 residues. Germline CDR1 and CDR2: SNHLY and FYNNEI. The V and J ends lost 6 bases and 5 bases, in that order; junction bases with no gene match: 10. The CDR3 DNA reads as TGTGCCAGCAGATCTGACAGGGATCGGTATCAGCCCCAGCATTTT. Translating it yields CASRSDRDRYQPQHF.

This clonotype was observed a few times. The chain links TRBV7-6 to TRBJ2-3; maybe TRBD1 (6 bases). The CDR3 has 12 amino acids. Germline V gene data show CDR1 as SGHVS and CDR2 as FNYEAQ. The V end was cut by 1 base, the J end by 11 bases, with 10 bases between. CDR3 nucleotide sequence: TGTGCCAGCAGCTTAGTACAGGGAAAGCAGTATTTT. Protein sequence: CASSLVQGKQYF.